Shown below are 21 T cell receptor beta chains from a single sample sequenced in a study of molecular identifiers for immune sequencing clone quantification. One entry per CDR3 protein, called by TCRdb with MiXCR from the PCR reads. The sample includes a few hundred thousand distinct CDR3 sequences, about 22% seen only once; the top ten take 0.84%. Material for sequencing was naive CD8+ T cells from blood, with Jurkat cell RNA spiked in. The subset is: FACS-sorted CD8+CD4-CCR7+CD45RA+ naive T cells. The source of these receptors is a human donor in good health. Some libraries in this study had Jurkat cell RNA spiked in.

In its sample, this clonotype was seen a few times. The V gene is TRBV24-1, the J gene TRBJ2-2, with a tentative D call TRBD1 (5 bases). CDR1 and CDR2 from the germline V gene are KGHDR and SFDVKD. V lost 4 bases and J lost 0, with 14 bases in between. This CDR3 is built from 17 residues. For the CDR3, the DNA is TGTGCCACCAGTGACCAATACAGGAAATCGAACACCGGGGAGCTGTTTTTT. Translated, it gives CATSDQYRKSNTGELFF.

J is TRBJ2-1 and V is TRBV7-2, with 11 positions matching TRBD2. CDR1 and CDR2 from the germline V gene are SGHTA and FQGNSA. This CDR3 region has 18 residues. After removal of 7 bases from V and 0 bases from J, the junction contained 11 bases not matched to a gene. The CDR3 DNA follows: TGTGCCAGCAACTTGATCGGGACTAGCGGAATCTCCTACAATGAGCAGTTCTTC. This gives the protein CASNLIGTSGISYNEQFF.

The chain has TRBV4-1 and TRBJ2-3, with a weak D call TRBD2 (7 bases). The CDR3 runs to 16 residues. V dropped 1 base and J dropped 6 bases, with 17 bases sitting between them. In germline, CDR1 is MGHRA, CDR2 YSYEKL. CDR3 protein: CASSQVVSGGLDTQYF. CDR3 DNA: TGCGCCAGCAGCCAAGTTGTGTCGGGGGGCTTGGATACGCAGTATTTT.

This clonotype was counted ten times or more. The chain carries TRBV20-1 and TRBJ2-7, with 8 bases aligning to TRBD1. With V trimmed by 5 bases and J by 3 bases, 9 bases remained unmatched. CDR1 is DFQATT and CDR2 is SNEGSKA in the germline V gene (reference sequence). CDR3 length: 14 residues. CDR3 protein: CSAGTGGLNYEQYF. In DNA, the CDR3 is TGCAGTGCTGGCACAGGGGGATTGAACTACGAGCAGTACTTC.

The table lists this clonotype with a few counts. The chain joins TRBV6-2 or TRBV6-3 to TRBJ2-3; D remains unclear. CDR3 size: 16 residues. Trimming stripped 6 bases from V and 0 bases from J, with 16 bases between. Germline CDR1 and CDR2: MNHEY and SVGEGT. CDR3 nucleotide sequence: TGTGCCAGCAGCGACCCCCCTAAGGACAGCACAGATACGCAGTATTTT. It codes for CASSDPPKDSTDTQYF.

Written as DNA, the CDR3 is TGTGCCGTGGGGGGACGGGACTCTGGAAACACCATATATTTT. This codes for CAVGGRDSGNTIYF. This chain connects TRBV12-3 or TRBV12-4 to TRBJ1-3; tentatively, D is TRBD1 (5 bases). CDR3 size: 14 residues. The V end was cut by 11 bases, the J end by 0 bases, with 14 bases between.

This clonotype was seen many times. The rearrangement joins TRBV5-1 to TRBJ2-5, with D unclear. Trimming removed 4 bases from V and 1 base from J, with 11 bases in between. Looked up from germline, CDR1 is SGHRS and CDR2 is YFSETQ. The CDR3 is made up of 14 amino acids. This CDR3 reads CASSPRTRQETQYF. The CDR3 DNA is TGCGCCAGCAGCCCCCGGACCCGCCAAGAGACCCAGTACTTC. The entire variable domain, with the rest obtained from reference TRBV5-1 and TRBJ2-5, is as follows: KAGVTQTPRYLIKTRGQQVTLSCSPISGHRSVSWYQQTPGQGLQFLFEYFSETQRNKGNFPGRFSGRQFSNSRSEMNVSTLELGDSALYLCASSPRTRQETQYFGPGTRLLVL.

Notes on this clonotype: This could be a read error, since a much larger clone is one nucleotide away. This chain connects TRBV4-1 to TRBJ2-3, with 11 nucleotides matching TRBD2. Per the germline V gene, CDR1 is MGHRA and CDR2 is YSYEKL. This CDR3 region has 18 residues. CDR3 loop: CACSLYAGTSGNTDTQYF. CDR3 nucleotides: TGCGCCTGCAGCCTCTACGCCGGGACTAGCGGAAACACAGATACGCAGTATTTT.

This clonotype was observed at least ten times. This chain joins TRBV4-3 and TRBJ2-3; perhaps TRBD2 as D (5 bases). This CDR3 contains 16 residues. Germline V gene sequence: CDR1 LGHNA, CDR2 YSLEER. V lost 1 base to trimming and J lost 3 bases, with 14 bases between them. The CDR3 region is CASSQGASMVTDTQYF. The CDR3 nucleotides are TGCGCCAGCAGCCAAGGGGCTAGCATGGTTACAGATACGCAGTATTTT.

This clonotype has a single count. One junction end disagrees with the germline gene, perhaps due to a read error. V gene TRBV15 combines with J gene TRBJ2-3; TRBD2 matches 12 bases. Germline lookup yields CDR1 LNHNV and CDR2 YYDKDF (reference sequence). CDR3 size: 15 residues. Here the CDR3 DNA reads TGTGCCATCAGCGAACCGACTAGCGGGAGAGATACGCAGTATTTT. As protein: CAISEPTSGRDTQYF.

The sample holds many counts of this clonotype. The chain carries TRBV7-9 and TRBJ1-1; D ambiguous. Germline V gene data show CDR1 as SEHNR and CDR2 as FQNEAQ (reference sequence). The V gene lost 5 bases and the J gene lost 8 bases, with 15 bases spanning the gap. The CDR3 runs to 13 residues. The CDR3 DNA follows: TGTGCCAGCAGCCGGGCGATCGACGCCGAAGCTTTCTTT. Translated: CASSRAIDAEAFF. Complete variable domain (other parts from reference TRBV7-9 and TRBJ1-1): DTGVSQNPRHKITKRGQNVTFRCDPISEHNRLYWYRQTLGQGPEFLTYFQNEAQLEKSRLLSDRFSAERPKGSFSTLEIQRTEQGDSAMYLCASSRAIDAEAFFGQGTRLTVV.

A few counts support this clonotype. J is TRBJ2-5 and V is TRBV12-3 or TRBV12-4, with 9 bases aligning to TRBD2. The V and J ends lost 3 bases and 2 bases, in that order; junction bases with no gene match: 13. The CDR3 is 18 residues long. The CDR3 DNA is TGTGCCAGCAGTTTGGGCCTAGCGGGGCCCCCCACACAAGAGACCCAGTACTTC. It is translated as CASSLGLAGPPTQETQYF.

As to this clonotype: A much larger clone is a single base away; this may be a read error. In DNA, the CDR3 is TGTGCCAGCAGTTGGCGGGGAGAGACGAACACTGAAGCTTTCTTT. Translating gives CASSWRGETNTEAFF. The chain employs TRBV28 and TRBJ1-1; D gene uncertain. The germline V gene encodes CDR1 MDHEN and CDR2 SYDVKM. V dropped 4 bases and J dropped 1 base, with 13 bases sitting between them. This CDR3 comprises 15 residues.

There are many counts of this clonotype. The J gene is TRBJ2-3, the V gene TRBV6-5; D gene unclear. The germline gives CDR1 MNHEY, CDR2 SVGAGI. The germline V and J ends were trimmed by 3 bases and 2 bases, with 6 bases remaining between them. The CDR3 length is 13 residues. The CDR3 DNA is TGTGCCAGCAGTTATTTTACCACAGATACGCAGTATTTT. Protein sequence: CASSYFTTDTQYF.

For this clonotype: This may stem from a read error, because a much larger clone lies one nucleotide away. The gene calls are TRBV28 and TRBJ2-7; D uncertain. The CDR3 contains 14 residues. The V end lost 8 bases, the J end lost 7 bases, and 21 bases lay between the germline ends. CDR1 MDHEN and CDR2 SYDVKM come from the germline V gene. Here the CDR3 DNA reads TGTGCCAGCGGTTCTTATAACAGCCCCGGGGAGCAGTACTTC. Protein sequence: CASGSYNSPGEQYF.

This clonotype was detected many times. V and J are TRBV7-9 and TRBJ2-2, with TRBD2 matching over 9 bases. Germline CDR1 is SEHNR and CDR2 is FQNEAQ (reference sequence). The V segment lost 4 bases and the J segment 0 bases; nucleotides outside the gene matches: 6. The CDR3 loop spans 17 amino acids. CDR3 protein: CASSSPTSGTNTGELFF. The CDR3 DNA reads as TGTGCCAGCAGCTCCCCGACTAGCGGCACGAACACCGGGGAGCTGTTTTTT.

As for this clonotype: This may come from a read error, since a much larger clone is one base off. This chain joins TRBV4-1 and TRBJ1-2; D uncertain. This CDR3 is built from 16 residues. V was shortened by 0 bases and J by 0 bases, with 11 bases between the two germline ends. The V gene's germline CDR1 is MGHRA and CDR2 YSYEKL. CDR3 coding DNA: TGCGCCAGCAGCCAAGACCACTTTTTAGCTAACTATGGCTACACCTTC. It translates to CASSQDHFLANYGYTF.

The V and J genes are TRBV3-1 and TRBJ2-6; D gene uncertain. The CDR3 covers 17 residues. The V gene lost 0 bases and the J gene lost 4 bases, with 13 bases spanning the gap. Germline V lookup: CDR1 LGHDT, CDR2 YNNKEL (reference sequence). The CDR3 DNA reads as TGTGCCAGCAGCCAAGATTACCCAGCCGCCGGGGCCAACGTCCTGACTTTC. Translating gives CASSQDYPAAGANVLTF.

The chain has TRBV6-5 and TRBJ2-1; 10 bases are shared with TRBD2. CDR3 size: 19 residues. Trimming removed 4 bases from V and 10 bases from J; junction bases left unmatched: 22. Germline assignment: CDR1 MNHEY and CDR2 SVGAGI. CDR3 sequence reads: CASSSAEGSGGNLPGEQFF. The DNA for the CDR3 is TGTGCCAGCAGTTCAGCCGAGGGTAGCGGGGGGAATCTTCCGGGGGAGCAGTTCTTC.

V and J are TRBV7-9 and TRBJ1-6; 9 positions match TRBD1. V gave up 5 bases and J gave up 4 bases; unmatched junction bases: 9. CDR1 and CDR2 from the germline V gene are SEHNR and FQNEAQ (reference sequence). CDR3 length equals 17 residues. CDR3 in DNA: TGTGCCAGCAGCCCCCCGCGGACAGGGGTTTATAATTCACCCCTCCACTTT. Amino acid sequence: CASSPPRTGVYNSPLHF.

In its sample, this clonotype was seen many times. The chain uses TRBV27 and TRBJ2-7; TRBD1 matches 7 bases. J gave up 3 bases and V 7 bases, and 9 bases lay outside the gene matches. CDR3 size: 14 residues. Germline V gene sequence: CDR1 MNHEY, CDR2 SMNVEV (reference sequence). Written as DNA, the CDR3 is TGTGCCAGCAAAGACAGGGCGACCGACTACGAGCAGTACTTC. This translates into CASKDRATDYEQYF.